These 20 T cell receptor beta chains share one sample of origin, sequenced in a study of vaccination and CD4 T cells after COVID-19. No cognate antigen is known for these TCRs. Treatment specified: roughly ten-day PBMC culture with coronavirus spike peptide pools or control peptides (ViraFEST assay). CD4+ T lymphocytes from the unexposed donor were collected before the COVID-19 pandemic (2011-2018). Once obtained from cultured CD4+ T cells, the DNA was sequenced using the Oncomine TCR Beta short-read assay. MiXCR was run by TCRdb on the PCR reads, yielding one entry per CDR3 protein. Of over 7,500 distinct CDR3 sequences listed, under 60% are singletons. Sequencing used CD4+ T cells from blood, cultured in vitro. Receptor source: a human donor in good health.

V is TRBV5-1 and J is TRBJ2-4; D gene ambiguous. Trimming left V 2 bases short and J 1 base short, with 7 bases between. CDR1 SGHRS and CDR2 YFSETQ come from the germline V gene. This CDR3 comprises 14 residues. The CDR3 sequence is CASSFEAAKNIQYF. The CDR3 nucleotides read TGCGCCAGCAGCTTTGAGGCGGCCAAAAACATTCAGTACTTC.

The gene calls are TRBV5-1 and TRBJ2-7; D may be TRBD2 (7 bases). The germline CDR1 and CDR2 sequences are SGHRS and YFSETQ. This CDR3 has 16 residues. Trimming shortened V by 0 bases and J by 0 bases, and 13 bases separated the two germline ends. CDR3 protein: CASSLEAGASSYEQYF. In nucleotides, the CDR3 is TGCGCCAGCAGCTTGGAGGCGGGGGCGAGCTCCTACGAGCAGTACTTC. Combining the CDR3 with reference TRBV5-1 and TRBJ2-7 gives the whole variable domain KAGVTQTPRYLIKTRGQQVTLSCSPISGHRSVSWYQQTPGQGLQFLFEYFSETQRNKGNFPGRFSGRQFSNSRSEMNVSTLELGDSALYLCASSLEAGASSYEQYFGPGTRLTVT.

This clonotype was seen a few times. As DNA, the CDR3 is TGTGCCAGCAGCTTACGGACTAGCGGGGGGGCGAAACGGAATGAGCAGTTCTTC. Its protein product is CASSLRTSGGAKRNEQFF. The chain is built from TRBV7-9 and TRBJ2-1, with 15 bases that match TRBD2. The V segment lost 2 bases and the J segment 7 bases; nucleotides outside the gene matches: 9. Germline values: CDR1 SEHNR, CDR2 FQNEAQ (reference sequence). The CDR3 loop spans 18 amino acids.

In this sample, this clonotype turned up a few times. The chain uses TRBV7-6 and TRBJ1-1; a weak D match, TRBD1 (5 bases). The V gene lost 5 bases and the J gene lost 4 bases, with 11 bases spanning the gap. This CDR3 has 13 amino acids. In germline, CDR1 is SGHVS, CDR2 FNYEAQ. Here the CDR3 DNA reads TGTGCCAGCAGCCTAGGGGCGGGCACTGAAGCTTTCTTT. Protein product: CASSLGAGTEAFF.

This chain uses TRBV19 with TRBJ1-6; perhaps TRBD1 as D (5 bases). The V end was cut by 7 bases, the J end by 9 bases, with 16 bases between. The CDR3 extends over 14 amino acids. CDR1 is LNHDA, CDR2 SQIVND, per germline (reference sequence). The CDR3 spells CASNHPGRSSPLHF. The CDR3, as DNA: TGTGCCAGTAACCACCCGGGGCGGAGTTCACCCCTCCACTTT.

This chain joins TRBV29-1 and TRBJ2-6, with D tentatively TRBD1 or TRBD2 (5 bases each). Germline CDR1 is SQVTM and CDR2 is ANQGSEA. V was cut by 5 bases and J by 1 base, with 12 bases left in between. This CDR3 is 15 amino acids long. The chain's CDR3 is CSVPVRESGANVLTF. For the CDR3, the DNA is TGCAGCGTTCCCGTCAGGGAGTCTGGGGCCAACGTCCTGACTTTC.

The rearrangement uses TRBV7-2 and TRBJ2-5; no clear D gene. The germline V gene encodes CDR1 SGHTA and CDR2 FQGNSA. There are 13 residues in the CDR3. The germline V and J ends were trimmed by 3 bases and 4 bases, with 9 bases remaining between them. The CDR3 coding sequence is TGTGCCAGCAGCTTTGGAAAACTAGAGACCCAGTACTTC. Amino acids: CASSFGKLETQYF.

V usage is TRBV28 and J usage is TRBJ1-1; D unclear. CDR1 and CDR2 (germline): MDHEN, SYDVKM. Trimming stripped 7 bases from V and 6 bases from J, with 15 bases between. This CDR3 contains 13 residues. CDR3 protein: CASNDGRSAEAFF. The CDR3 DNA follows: TGTGCCAGCAATGATGGACGTAGCGCTGAAGCTTTCTTT.

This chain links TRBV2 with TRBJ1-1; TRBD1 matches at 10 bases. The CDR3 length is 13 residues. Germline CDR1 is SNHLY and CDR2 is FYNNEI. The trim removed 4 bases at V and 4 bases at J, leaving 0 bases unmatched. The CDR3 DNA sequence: TGTGCCAGCAGTGGACAGGGGGCCACTGAAGCTTTCTTT. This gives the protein CASSGQGATEAFF.

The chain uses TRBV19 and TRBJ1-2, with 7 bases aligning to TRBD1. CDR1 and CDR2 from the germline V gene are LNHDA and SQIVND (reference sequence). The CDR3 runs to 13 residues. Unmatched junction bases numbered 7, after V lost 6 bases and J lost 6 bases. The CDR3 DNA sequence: TGTGCCAGTAGCCCCGGGACAGTTCATGGCTACACCTTC. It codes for CASSPGTVHGYTF.

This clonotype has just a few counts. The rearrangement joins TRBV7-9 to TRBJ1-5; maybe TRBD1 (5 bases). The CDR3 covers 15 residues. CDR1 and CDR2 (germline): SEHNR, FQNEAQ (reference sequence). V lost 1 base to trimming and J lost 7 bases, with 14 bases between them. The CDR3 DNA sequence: TGTGCCAGCAGCTTAGGGGCAGGGTTGGCCCAGCCCCAGCATTTT. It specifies CASSLGAGLAQPQHF.

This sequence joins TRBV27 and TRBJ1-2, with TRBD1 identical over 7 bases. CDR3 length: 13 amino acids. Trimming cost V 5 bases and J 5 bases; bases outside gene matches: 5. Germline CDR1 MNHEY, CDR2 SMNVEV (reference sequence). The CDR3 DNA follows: TGTGCCAGCAGTCCACTACAGGGGTATGGCTACACCTTC. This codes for CASSPLQGYGYTF.

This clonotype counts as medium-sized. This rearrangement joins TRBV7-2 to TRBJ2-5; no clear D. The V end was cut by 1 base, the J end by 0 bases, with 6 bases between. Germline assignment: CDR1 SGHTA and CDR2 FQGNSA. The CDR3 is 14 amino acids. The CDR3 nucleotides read TGTGCCAGCAGCTTAGGAGCGCACCAAGAGACCCAGTACTTC. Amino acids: CASSLGAHQETQYF.

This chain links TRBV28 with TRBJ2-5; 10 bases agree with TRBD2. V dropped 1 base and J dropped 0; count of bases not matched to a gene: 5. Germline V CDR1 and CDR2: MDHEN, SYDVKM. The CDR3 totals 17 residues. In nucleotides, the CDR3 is TGTGCCAGCAGTTTATCGGTGCTAGCGGGGGACCAAGAGACCCAGTACTTC. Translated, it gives CASSLSVLAGDQETQYF.

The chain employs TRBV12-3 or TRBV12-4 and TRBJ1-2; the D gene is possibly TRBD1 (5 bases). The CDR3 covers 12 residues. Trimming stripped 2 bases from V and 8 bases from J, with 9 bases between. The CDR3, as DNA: TGTGCCAGCAGTTTACGGGGCGCGGGCTACACCTTC. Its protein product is CASSLRGAGYTF.

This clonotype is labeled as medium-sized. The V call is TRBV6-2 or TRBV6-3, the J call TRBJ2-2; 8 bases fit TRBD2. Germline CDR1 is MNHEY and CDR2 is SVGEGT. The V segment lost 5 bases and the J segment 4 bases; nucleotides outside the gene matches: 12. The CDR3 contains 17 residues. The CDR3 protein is CASSPPRGGRTTGELFF. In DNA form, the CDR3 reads TGTGCCAGCAGTCCGCCCCGGGGGGGGCGTACCACCGGGGAGCTGTTTTTT.

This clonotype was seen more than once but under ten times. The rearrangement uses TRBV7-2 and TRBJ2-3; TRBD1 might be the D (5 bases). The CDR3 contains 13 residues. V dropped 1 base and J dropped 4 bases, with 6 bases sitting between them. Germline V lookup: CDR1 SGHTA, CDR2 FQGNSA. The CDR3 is CASSLVGPDTQYF. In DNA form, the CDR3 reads TGTGCCAGCAGCTTAGTGGGGCCAGATACGCAGTATTTT.

CDR3 amino acids: CSASRQGTDGYTF. The CDR3 DNA follows: TGCAGTGCTAGCAGACAGGGGACCGATGGCTACACCTTC. The chain recombines TRBV20-1 with TRBJ1-2, with 8 bases that match TRBD1. Per germline, CDR1 DFQATT and CDR2 SNEGSKA (reference sequence). The J segment lost 6 bases and the V segment lost 3 bases, leaving 6 bases of the junction unmatched. This CDR3 contains 13 residues.

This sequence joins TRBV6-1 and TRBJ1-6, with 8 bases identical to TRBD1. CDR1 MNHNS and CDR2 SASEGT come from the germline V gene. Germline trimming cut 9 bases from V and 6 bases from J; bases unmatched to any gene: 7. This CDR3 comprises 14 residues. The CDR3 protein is CASRQGIGNSPLHF. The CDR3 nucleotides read TGTGCCAGTCGACAGGGGATCGGTAATTCACCCCTCCACTTT.

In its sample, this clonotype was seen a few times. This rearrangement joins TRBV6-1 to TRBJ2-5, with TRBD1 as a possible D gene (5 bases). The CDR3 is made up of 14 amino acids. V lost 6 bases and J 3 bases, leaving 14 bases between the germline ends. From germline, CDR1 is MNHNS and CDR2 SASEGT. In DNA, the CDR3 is TGTGCCAGCAGGCCAGGACAAGTCAAAGAGACCCAGTACTTC. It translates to CASRPGQVKETQYF.